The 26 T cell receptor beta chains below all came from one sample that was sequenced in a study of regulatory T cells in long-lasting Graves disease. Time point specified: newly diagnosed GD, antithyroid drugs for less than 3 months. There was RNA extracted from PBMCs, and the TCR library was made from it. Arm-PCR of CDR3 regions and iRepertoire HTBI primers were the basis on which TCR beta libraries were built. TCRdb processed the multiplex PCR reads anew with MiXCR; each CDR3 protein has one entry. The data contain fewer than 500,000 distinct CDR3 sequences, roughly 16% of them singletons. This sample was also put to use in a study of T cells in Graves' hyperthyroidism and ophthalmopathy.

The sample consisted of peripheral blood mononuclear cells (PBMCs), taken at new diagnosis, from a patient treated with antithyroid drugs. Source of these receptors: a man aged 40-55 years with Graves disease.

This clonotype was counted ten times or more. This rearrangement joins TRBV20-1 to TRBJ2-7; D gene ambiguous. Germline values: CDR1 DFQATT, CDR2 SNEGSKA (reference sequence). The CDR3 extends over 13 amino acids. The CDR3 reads CREVESYYYEQYF. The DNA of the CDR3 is TGCAGGGAAGTTGAGAGCTATTACTACGAGCAGTACTTC.

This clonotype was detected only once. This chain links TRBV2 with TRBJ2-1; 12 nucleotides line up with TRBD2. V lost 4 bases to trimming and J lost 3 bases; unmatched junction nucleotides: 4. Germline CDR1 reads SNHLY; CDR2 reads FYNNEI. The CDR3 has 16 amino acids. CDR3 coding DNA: TGTGCCAGCAGTGCGACTAGCGGGAGTTTCTACAATGAGCAGTTCTTC. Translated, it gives CASSATSGSFYNEQFF.

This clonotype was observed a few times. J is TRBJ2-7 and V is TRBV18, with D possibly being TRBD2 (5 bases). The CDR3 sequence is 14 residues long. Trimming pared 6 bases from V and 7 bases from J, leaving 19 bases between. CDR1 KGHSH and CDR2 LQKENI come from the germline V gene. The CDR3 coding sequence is TGTGCCAGCTCCCCGGAAGGTCGGAAGCGGGAGCAGTACTTC. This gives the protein CASSPEGRKREQYF.

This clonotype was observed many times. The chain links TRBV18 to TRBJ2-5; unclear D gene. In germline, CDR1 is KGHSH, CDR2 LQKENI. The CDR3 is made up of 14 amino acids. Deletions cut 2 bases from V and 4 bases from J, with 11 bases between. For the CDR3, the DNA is TGTGCCAGCTCACCAGGCGTCCCCAGAGAGACCCAGTACTTC. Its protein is CASSPGVPRETQYF.

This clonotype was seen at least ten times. In nucleotides, the CDR3 is TGCGCCAGCAGGTCAGCGGACATACGCACAGATACGCAGTATTTT. Protein sequence: CASRSADIRTDTQYF. The chain has TRBV5-1 and TRBJ2-3; the D call may be TRBD1 or TRBD2 (5 bases each). This CDR3 is built from 15 residues. Trimming cost V 5 bases and J 1 base, with 14 bases left between them. Germline lookup yields CDR1 SGHRS and CDR2 YFSETQ.

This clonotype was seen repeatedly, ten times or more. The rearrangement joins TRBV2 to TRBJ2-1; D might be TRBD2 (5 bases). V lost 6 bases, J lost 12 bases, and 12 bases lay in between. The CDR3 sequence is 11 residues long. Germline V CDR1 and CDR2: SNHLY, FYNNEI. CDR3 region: CASRGSRGQFF. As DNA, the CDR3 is TGTGCCAGCAGAGGGTCCCGGGGGCAGTTCTTC.

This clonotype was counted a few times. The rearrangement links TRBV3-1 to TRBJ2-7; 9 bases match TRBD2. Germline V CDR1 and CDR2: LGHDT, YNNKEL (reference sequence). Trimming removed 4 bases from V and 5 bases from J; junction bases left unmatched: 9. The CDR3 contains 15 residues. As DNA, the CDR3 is TGTGCCAGCAGCCCCTTTTCTAGCGGGAACGACGAGCAGTACTTC. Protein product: CASSPFSSGNDEQYF.

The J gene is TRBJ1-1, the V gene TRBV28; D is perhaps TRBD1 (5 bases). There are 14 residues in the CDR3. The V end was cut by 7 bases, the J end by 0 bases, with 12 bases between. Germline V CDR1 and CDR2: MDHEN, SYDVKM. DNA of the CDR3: TGTGCCAGCACCCCAGGGAGGATGAACACTGAAGCTTTCTTT. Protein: CASTPGRMNTEAFF.

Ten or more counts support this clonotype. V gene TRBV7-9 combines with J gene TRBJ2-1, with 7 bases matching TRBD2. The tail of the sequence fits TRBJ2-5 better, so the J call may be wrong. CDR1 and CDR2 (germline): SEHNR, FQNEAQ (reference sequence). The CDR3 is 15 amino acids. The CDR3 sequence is CASSADTSAGETQYF. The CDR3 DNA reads TGTGCCAGCAGCGCCGATACTAGCGCTGGAGAGACCCAGTACTTC.

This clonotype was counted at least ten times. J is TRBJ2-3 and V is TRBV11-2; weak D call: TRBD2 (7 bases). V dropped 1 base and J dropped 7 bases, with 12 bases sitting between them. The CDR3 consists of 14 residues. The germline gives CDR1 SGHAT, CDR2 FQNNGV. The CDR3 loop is CASSLAGGINTQYF. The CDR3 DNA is TGTGCCAGCAGCTTAGCGGGGGGCATAAATACGCAGTATTTT.

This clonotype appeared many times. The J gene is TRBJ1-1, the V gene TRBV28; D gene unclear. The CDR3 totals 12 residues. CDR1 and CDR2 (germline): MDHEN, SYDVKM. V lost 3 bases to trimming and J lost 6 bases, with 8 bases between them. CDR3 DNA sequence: TGTGCCAGCAGTTTCTTACCCCCTGAAGCTTTCTTT. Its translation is CASSFLPPEAFF.

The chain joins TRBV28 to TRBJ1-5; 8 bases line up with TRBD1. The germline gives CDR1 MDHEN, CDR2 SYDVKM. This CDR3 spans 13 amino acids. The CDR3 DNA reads TGTGGGACTCTGACAGGGGGCAATCAGCCCCAGCATTTT. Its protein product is CGTLTGGNQPQHF. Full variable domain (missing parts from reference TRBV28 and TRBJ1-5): DVKVTQSSRYLVKRTGEKVFLECVQDMDHENMFWYRQDPGLGLRLIYFSYDVKMKEKGDIPEGYSVSREKKERFSLILESASTNQTSMYLCGTLTGGNQPQHFGDGTRLSIL.

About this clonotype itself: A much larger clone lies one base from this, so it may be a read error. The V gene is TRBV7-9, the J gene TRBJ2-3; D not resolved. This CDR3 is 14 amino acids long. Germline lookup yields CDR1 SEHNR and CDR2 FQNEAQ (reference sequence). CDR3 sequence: CVSSRPLSTDTQYF. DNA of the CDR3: TGTGTCAGCAGCAGGCCCCTTAGCACAGATACGCAGTATTTT. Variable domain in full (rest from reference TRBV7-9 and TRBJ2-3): DTGVSQNPRHKITKRGQNVTFRCDPISEHNRLYWYRQTLGQGPEFLTYFQNEAQLEKSRLLSDRFSAERPKGSFSTLEIQRTEQGDSAMYLCVSSRPLSTDTQYFGPGTRLTVL.

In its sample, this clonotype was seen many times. CDR3 protein: CASSPSTSGSIYEQYF. In nucleotides, the CDR3 is TGTGCCAGCAGCCCATCCACTAGCGGGAGTATCTACGAGCAGTACTTC. V is TRBV7-6 and J is TRBJ2-7; 11 positions match TRBD2. Germline CDR1 SGHVS, CDR2 FNYEAQ. J was trimmed by 3 bases and V by 5 bases; bases with no gene match: 9. The CDR3 loop spans 16 amino acids.

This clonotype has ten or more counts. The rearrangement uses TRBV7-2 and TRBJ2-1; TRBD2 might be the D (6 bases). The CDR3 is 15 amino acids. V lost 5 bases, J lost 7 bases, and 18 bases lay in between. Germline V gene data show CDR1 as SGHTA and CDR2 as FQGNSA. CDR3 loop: CASSPPGLPGNEQFF. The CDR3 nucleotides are TGTGCCAGCAGCCCCCCGGGACTGCCGGGAAATGAGCAGTTCTTC.

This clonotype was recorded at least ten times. The CDR3 bases are TGTGCCTGGAGTCCCGGGACTAGCGGCGGAAATGAGCAGTTCTTC. Amino acid sequence: CAWSPGTSGGNEQFF. The rearrangement joins TRBV30 to TRBJ2-1, with 11 bases fitting TRBD2. V shed 2 bases and J 7 bases; nucleotides not matched to a gene: 7. The CDR3 runs to 15 residues. Germline loops: CDR1 GTSNPN, CDR2 SVGIG (reference sequence).

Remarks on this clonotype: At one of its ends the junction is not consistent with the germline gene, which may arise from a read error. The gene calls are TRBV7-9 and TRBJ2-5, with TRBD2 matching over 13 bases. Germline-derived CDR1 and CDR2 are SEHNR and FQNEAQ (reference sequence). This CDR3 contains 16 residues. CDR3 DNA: TGCGCCAGCAGCCGCCTGGGACTAGCGGGACAAGAGACCCAGTACTTC. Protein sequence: CASSRLGLAGQETQYF.

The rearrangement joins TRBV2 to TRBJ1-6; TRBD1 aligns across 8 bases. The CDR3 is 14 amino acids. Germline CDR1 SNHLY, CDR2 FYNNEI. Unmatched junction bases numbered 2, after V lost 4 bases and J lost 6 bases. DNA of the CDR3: TGTGCCAGCAGTGGCAGGGGGCTTAATTCACCCCTCCACTTT. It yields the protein CASSGRGLNSPLHF.

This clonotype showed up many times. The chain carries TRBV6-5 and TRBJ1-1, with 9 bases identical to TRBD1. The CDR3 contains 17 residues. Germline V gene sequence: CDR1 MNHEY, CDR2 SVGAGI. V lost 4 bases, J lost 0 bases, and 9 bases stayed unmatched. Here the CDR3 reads CASSSMDRGDMNTEAFF. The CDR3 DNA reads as TGTGCCAGCAGTTCCATGGACAGGGGCGACATGAACACTGAAGCTTTCTTT.

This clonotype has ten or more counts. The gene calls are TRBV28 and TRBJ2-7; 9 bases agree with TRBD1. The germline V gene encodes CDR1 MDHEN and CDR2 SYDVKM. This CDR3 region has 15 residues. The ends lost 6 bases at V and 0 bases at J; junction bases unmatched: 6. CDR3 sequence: CASSSDRGSSYEQYF. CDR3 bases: TGTGCCAGCAGCTCGGACAGGGGAAGCTCCTACGAGCAGTACTTC.

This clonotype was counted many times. DNA of the CDR3: TGCGCCAGCAGCCGGGACAGGGAGGTGGGCGAGCAGTACTTC. Translation: CASSRDREVGEQYF. The V gene is TRBV5-1, the J gene TRBJ2-7; 9 bases line up with TRBD1. The germline V gene has CDR1 SGHRS and CDR2 YFSETQ. The J segment lost 6 bases and the V segment lost 4 bases, leaving 8 bases of the junction unmatched. The CDR3 is made up of 14 amino acids. The full variable domain, completed using reference TRBV5-1 and TRBJ2-7, is KAGVTQTPRYLIKTRGQQVTLSCSPISGHRSVSWYQQTPGQGLQFLFEYFSETQRNKGNFPGRFSGRQFSNSRSEMNVSTLELGDSALYLCASSRDREVGEQYFGPGTRLTVT.

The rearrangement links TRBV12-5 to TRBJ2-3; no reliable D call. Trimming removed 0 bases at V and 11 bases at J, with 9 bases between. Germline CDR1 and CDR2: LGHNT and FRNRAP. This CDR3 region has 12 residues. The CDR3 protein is CASGLVAWEQYF. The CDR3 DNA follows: TGTGCTAGTGGTTTGGTGGCCTGGGAGCAGTATTTT.

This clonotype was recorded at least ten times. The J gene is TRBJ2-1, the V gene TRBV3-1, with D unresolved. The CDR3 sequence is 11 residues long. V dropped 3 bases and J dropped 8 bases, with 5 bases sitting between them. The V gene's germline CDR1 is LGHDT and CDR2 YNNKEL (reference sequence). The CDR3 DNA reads TGTGCCAGCAGCCACTGGGATGAGCAGTTCTTC. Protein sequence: CASSHWDEQFF.

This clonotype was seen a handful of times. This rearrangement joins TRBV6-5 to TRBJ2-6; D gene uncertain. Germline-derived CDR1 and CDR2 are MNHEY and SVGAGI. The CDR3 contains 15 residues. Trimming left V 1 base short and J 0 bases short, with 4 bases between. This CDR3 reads CASSYWDSGANVLTF. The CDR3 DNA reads TGTGCCAGCAGTTACTGGGACTCTGGGGCCAACGTCCTGACTTTC.

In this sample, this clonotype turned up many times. The CDR3, as DNA: TGTGCCAGCGGTCGCGGGGACACCGGGGAGCTGTTTTTT. Its translation: CASGRGDTGELFF. The V and J genes are TRBV3-1 and TRBJ2-2, with TRBD2 as a possible D gene (6 bases). The V gene lost 8 bases and the J gene lost 3 bases, with 10 bases spanning the gap. Germline assignment: CDR1 LGHDT and CDR2 YNNKEL (reference sequence). The CDR3 runs 13 residues.

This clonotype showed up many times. The CDR3 sequence is CASSPRVAGGGSSTDTQYF. The CDR3 DNA is TGTGCCAGCAGCCCCCGAGTAGCGGGAGGGGGTTCTAGCACAGATACGCAGTATTTT. The chain links TRBV9 to TRBJ2-3; 11 nucleotides agree with TRBD2. Germline loops: CDR1 SGDLS, CDR2 YYNGEE. The length of the CDR3 is 19 residues. V gave up 4 bases and J gave up 0 bases; unmatched junction bases: 13.